Reported below is one TCR beta chain. This record comes from a study of blood T cell repertoires in COVID-19. Trimming removed 8 bases at V and 0 bases at J, with 19 bases between. From germline, CDR1 is ENHRY and CDR2 SYGVKD. The CDR3 consists of 17 residues. The age range of participants was 18 to 89 years, with residence in some 25 US areas. TCRdb's table, derived via immunoSEQ multiplex PCR, lists solely in-frame clones and lacks some. The sample contains 210,000 or so clones, about four fifths of which appear only once. V usage is TRBV10-3 and J usage is TRBJ1-4, with D possibly TRBD1 on 5 matching bases. The sequenced sample was PBMCs or T cells enriched from blood (not recorded which). This receptor was obtained from a man aged 55 to 70 who had recovered from COVID-19. CDR3 DNA sequence: TGTGCCATCGATACCCGGGACTTAGATGCAACTAATGAAAAACTGTTTTTT. This codes for CAIDTRDLDATNEKLFF.